The clone carrying this T cell receptor (beta chain) was seen repeatedly, ten times or more. The target antigen is unknown. With V trimmed by 6 bases and J by 2 bases, 3 bases remained unmatched. Germline lookup yields CDR1 SQVTM and CDR2 ANQGSEA. This CDR3 contains 12 residues. The data derive from a study of beta chain features in type 1 diabetes. Study-level results: Among patients with Type 1 diabetes, TCRB CDR3s were moderately but significantly shorter in every one of the four CD4+ subsets.

Investigators reverse transcribed all isolated RNA, so they sequenced expressed TCRB transcripts. The assay was immunoSEQ multiplex PCR, and TCRdb's table has in-frame clones only and misses some. The sample includes around 180,000 clones, about 8% seen only once; the top ten take approximately 0.85%. The sequenced sample consisted of central memory CD4+ T cells from blood. The chain uses TRBV29-1 and TRBJ1-2; 7 bases are a match to TRBD1. The clonotype comes from a woman aged 40 to 50 with type 1 diabetes. As DNA, the CDR3 is TGCAGCGTGGTGACAGGGAACTATGGCTACACCTTC. Protein: CSVVTGNYGYTF.